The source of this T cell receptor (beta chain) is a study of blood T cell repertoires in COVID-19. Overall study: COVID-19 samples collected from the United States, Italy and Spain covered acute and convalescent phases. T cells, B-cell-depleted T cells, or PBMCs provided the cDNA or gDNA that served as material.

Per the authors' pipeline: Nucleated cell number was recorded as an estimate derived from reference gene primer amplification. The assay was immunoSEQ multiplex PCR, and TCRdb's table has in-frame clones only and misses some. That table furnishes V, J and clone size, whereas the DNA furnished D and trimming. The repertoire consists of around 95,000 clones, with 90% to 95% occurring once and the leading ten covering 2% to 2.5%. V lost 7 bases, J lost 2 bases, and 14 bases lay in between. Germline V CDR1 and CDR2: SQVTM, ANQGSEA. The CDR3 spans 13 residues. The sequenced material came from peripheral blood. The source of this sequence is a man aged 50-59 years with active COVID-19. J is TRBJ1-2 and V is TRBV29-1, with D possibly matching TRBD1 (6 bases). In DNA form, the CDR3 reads TGCAGCGCCAGCGGGGGGGCAAACTATGGCTACACCTTC. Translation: CSASGGANYGYTF.